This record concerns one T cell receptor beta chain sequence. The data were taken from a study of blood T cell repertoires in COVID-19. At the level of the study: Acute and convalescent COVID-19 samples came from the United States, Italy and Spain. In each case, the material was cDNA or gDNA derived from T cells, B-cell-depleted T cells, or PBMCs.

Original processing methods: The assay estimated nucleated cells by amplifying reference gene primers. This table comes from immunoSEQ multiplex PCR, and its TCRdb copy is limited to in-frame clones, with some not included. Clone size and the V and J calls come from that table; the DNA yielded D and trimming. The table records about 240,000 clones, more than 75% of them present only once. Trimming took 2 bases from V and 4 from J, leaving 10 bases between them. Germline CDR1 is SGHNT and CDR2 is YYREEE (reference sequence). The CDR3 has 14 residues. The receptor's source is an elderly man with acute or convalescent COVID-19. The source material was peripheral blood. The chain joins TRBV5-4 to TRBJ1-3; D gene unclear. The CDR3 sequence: CASSFGGIGNTIYF. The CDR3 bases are TGTGCCAGCAGCTTTGGCGGGATCGGAAACACCATATATTTT.